This paragraph covers one T cell receptor (beta chain) sequence. Antigen: not known. With 3 bases clipped from V and 4 bases from J, the junction kept 6 bases outside the gene matches. This CDR3 comprises 15 residues. The germline gives CDR1 LGHNA, CDR2 YNFKEQ. As for time point: pretreatment peripheral blood. This specimen comes from a study of PD-L1 blockade in urothelial cancer. Study details: About nine tenths of the roughly 29 patients were men who had bladder-origin urothelial cancer. Regarding the study as a whole: Survival was better when pretreatment blood TCR clonality fell below the median.

Libraries were prepared by immunoSEQ multiplex PCR; TCRdb keeps only in-frame clonotypes and omits some of them. Here the sample spans 50,000 to 70,000 clones, around four fifths being singletons. The receptor was derived from a man between 70 and 80 years old with urothelial cancer. The chain uses TRBV4-2 and TRBJ2-3, with 8 bases fitting TRBD1. Sequenced material: PBMCs, taken around atezolizumab (anti-PD-L1) treatment. The DNA of the CDR3 is TGTGCCAGCAGCCACCCCCGGACAGGGCCAGATACGCAGTATTTT. It yields the protein CASSHPRTGPDTQYF.